Described below is a single T cell receptor beta chain sequence and its context. Trimming removed 6 bases at V and 3 bases at J, with 5 bases between. The CDR3 spans 11 residues. This sample was included in a study of CD8 T cells in ankylosing spondylitis. A quantitative 5'-RACE method, one with molecular barcodes, was used to make TCR beta libraries. TCRdb reprocessed the 5' RACE reads via MiXCR and lists one record per CDR3 protein. Here the sample spans around 120,000 distinct CDR3 sequences, more than 20% being singletons. The chain couples TRBV12-3 or TRBV12-4 to TRBJ1-1; D uncertain. This TCR derives from a male donor with ankylosing spondylitis. Sequencing was performed on synovial fluid, either unsorted or a sorted T cell fraction (not recorded which). Here the CDR3 DNA reads TGTGCCAGCAGCGATTACACTGAAGCTTTCTTT. Amino acid sequence: CASSDYTEAFF.